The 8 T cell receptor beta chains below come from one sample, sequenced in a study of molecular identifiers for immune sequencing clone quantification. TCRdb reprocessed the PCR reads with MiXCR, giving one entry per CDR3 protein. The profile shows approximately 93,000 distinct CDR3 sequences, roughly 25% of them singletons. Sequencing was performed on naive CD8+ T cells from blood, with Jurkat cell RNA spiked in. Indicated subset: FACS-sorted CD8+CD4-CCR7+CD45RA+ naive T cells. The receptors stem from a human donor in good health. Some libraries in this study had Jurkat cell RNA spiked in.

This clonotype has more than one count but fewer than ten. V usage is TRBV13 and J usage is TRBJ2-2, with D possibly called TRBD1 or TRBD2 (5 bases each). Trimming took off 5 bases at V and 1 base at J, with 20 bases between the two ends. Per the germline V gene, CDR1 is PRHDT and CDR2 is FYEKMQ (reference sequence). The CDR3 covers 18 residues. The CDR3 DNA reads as TGTGCCAGCAGCCCGGACTCCCTGGGGCAGGTGAACACCGGGGAGCTGTTTTTT. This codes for CASSPDSLGQVNTGELFF.

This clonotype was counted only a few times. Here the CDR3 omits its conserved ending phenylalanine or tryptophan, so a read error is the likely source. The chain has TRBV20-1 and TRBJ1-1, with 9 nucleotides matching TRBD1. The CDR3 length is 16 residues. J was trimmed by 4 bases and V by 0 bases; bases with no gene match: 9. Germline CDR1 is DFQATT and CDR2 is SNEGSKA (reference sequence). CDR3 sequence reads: CSARDNRTGEITEAFC. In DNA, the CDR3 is TGCAGTGCTAGAGATAACCGGACAGGGGAGATCACTGAAGCTTTCTGT.

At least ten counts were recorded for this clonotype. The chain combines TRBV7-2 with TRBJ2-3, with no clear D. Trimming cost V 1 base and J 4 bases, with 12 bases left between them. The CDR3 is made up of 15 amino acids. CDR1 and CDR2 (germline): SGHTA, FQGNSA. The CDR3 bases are TGTGCCAGCAGCTTAGTTTGGGTTGGGTCAGATACGCAGTATTTT. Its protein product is CASSLVWVGSDTQYF.

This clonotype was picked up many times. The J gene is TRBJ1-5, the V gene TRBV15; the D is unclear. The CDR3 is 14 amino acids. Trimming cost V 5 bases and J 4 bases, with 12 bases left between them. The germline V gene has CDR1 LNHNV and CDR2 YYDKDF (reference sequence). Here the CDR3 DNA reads TGTGCCACCAGCGGACCCCAAATGAATCAGCCCCAGCATTTT. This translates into CATSGPQMNQPQHF. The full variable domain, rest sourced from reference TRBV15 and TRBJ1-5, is DAMVIQNPRYQVTQFGKPVTLSCSQTLNHNVMYWYQQKSSQAPKLLFHYYDKDFNNEADTPDNFQSRRPNTSFCFLDIRSPGLGDTAMYLCATSGPQMNQPQHFGDGTRLSIL.

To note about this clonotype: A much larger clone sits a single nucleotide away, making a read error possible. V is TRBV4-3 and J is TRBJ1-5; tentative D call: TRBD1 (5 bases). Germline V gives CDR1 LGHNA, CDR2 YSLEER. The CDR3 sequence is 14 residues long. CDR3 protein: CASSPGTGNQPRHF. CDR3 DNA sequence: TGCGCCAGCAGCCCAGGAACAGGCAATCAGCCCCGGCATTTT.

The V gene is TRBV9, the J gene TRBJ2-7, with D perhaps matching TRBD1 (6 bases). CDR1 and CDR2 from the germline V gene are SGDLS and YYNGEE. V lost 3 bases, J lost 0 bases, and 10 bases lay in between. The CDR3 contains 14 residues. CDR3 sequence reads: CASSAGQSSYEQYF. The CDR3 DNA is TGTGCCAGCAGCGCCGGACAGAGCTCCTACGAGCAGTACTTC.

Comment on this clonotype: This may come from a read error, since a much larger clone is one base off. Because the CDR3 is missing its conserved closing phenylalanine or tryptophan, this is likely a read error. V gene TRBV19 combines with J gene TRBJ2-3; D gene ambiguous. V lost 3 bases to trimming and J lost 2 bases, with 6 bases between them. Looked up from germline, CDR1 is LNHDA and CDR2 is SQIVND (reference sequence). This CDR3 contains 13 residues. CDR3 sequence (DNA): TGTGCCAGTAGTATGATAGCCACAGATACGCAGTATTCT. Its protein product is CASSMIATDTQYS.

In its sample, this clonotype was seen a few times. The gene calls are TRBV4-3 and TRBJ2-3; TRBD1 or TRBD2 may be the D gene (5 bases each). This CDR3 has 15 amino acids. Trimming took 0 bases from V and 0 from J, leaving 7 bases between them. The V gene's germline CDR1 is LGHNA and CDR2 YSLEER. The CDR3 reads CASSQDGDSTDTQYF. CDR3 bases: TGCGCCAGCAGCCAAGATGGGGACAGCACAGATACGCAGTATTTT.